These 4 T cell receptor beta chains share one sample of origin, sequenced in a study of T cells in Graves' hyperthyroidism and ophthalmopathy. Template material for amplifying TCR beta CDR3 regions consisted of RNA transcripts. HTBI primers were the set used in a first-round RT-PCR of the TCR CDR3. TCRdb passed the multiplex PCR reads through MiXCR, listing each CDR3 protein once. The sample lists hundreds of thousands of distinct CDR3 sequences; roughly 15% were seen once. The source material was blood. These receptors originate from a woman aged 40 to 49 with Graves' ophthalmopathy.

This clonotype showed up many times. This chain connects TRBV28 to TRBJ2-7, with D possibly matching TRBD1 (6 bases). The CDR3 extends over 14 amino acids. Per germline, CDR1 MDHEN and CDR2 SYDVKM. V lost 5 bases and J 2 bases, leaving 13 bases between the germline ends. The CDR3 nucleotides read TGTGCCAGCAGTCCCGCCGGACAGACCTACGAGCAGTACTTC. It translates to CASSPAGQTYEQYF.

There are many counts of this clonotype. This chain connects TRBV6-5 to TRBJ2-6; a weak D match, TRBD1 (5 bases). The germline gives CDR1 MNHEY, CDR2 SVGAGI. Trimming removed 0 bases from V and 0 bases from J, with 6 bases in between. The CDR3 spans 16 residues. CDR3 in amino acids: CASSYSGDSGANVLTF. As DNA, the CDR3 is TGTGCCAGCAGTTACTCAGGGGACTCTGGGGCCAACGTCCTGACTTTC.

This clonotype was observed a handful of times. The chain joins TRBV5-1 to TRBJ2-3; possibly TRBD1 for D (5 bases). Germline V gives CDR1 SGHRS, CDR2 YFSETQ. V was clipped by 4 bases and J by 2 bases, with 17 bases between them. CDR3 length equals 16 residues. The CDR3 DNA follows: TGCGCCAGCAGCCCGTCGACAGCTTCCTACACAGATACGCAGTATTTT. Translated, it gives CASSPSTASYTDTQYF.

This clonotype came up many times. The CDR3 DNA follows: TGCAGTGCTAGAGAAGCCGGGACTAGCGGGGGTCGAGAGACCCAGTACTTC. As protein: CSAREAGTSGGRETQYF. The chain combines TRBV20-1 with TRBJ2-5; 14 bases map to TRBD2. CDR1 is DFQATT, CDR2 SNEGSKA, per germline (reference sequence). The J segment lost 4 bases and the V segment lost 0 bases, leaving 7 bases of the junction unmatched. The CDR3 spans 17 residues.